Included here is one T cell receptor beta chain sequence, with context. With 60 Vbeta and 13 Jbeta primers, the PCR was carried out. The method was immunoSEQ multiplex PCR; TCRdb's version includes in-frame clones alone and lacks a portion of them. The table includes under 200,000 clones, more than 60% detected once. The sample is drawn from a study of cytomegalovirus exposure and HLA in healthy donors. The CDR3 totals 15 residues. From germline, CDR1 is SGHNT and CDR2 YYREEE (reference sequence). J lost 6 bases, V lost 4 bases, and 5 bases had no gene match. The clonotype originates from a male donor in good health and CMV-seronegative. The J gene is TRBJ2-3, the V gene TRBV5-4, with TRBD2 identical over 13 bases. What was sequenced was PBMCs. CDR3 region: CASSPPGLAGDTQYF. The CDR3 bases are TGTGCCAGCAGCCCCCCGGGACTAGCGGGGGATACGCAGTATTTT.